These 19 T cell receptor beta chains were all obtained from the same sample, sequenced in a study of blood T cell repertoires in COVID-19. The repertoire was sequenced with immunoSEQ multiplex PCR; TCRdb's copy has only in-frame clones and lacks some. The data show around 260,000 clones, roughly 80% seen once. The sample taken for sequencing was PBMCs or T cells enriched from blood (not recorded which). These receptor sequences come from a man aged 25-45 years with acute COVID-19.

This CDR3 is CASSDPDTSYEQYV. In DNA, the CDR3 is TGTGCCAGCAGCGACCCGGACACCTCCTACGAGCAGTACGTC. The chain combines TRBV27 with TRBJ2-7, with a tentative D call TRBD1 (5 bases). Per germline, CDR1 MNHEY and CDR2 SMNVEV (reference sequence). CDR3 length: 14 residues. Trimming removed 6 bases from V and 0 bases from J, with 12 bases in between.

V and J are TRBV24-1 and TRBJ2-1, with D possibly matching TRBD1 (6 bases). The CDR3 covers 14 residues. From germline, CDR1 is KGHDR and CDR2 SFDVKD. The ends were cut back, 10 bases at V and 9 bases at J, with 21 bases in the middle. The CDR3 sequence: CATGQTDYEGEQFF. CDR3 sequence (DNA): TGTGCCACTGGACAGACAGATTACGAGGGTGAGCAGTTCTTC.

The chain joins TRBV4-2 to TRBJ1-4, with 8 bases aligning to TRBD1. Losses at the gene ends were 3 bases for V and 2 bases for J; bases not matched to a gene: 5. CDR1 is LGHNA, CDR2 YNFKEQ, per germline. This CDR3 is built from 16 residues. The CDR3 region is CASSQSQGATNEKLFF. DNA of the CDR3: TGTGCCAGCAGCCAGTCTCAGGGGGCGACTAATGAAAAACTGTTTTTT.

The rearrangement links TRBV2 to TRBJ2-6; D gene unclear. Trimming removed 0 bases from V and 1 base from J, with 7 bases in between. Germline values: CDR1 SNHLY, CDR2 FYNNEI. This CDR3 is 16 amino acids long. The CDR3 loop reads CASSEARISGANVLTF. DNA of the CDR3: TGTGCCAGCAGTGAAGCGCGGATTTCTGGGGCCAACGTCCTGACTTTC.

This rearrangement joins TRBV19 to TRBJ2-3; 10 bases align to TRBD1. V dropped 10 bases and J dropped 2; count of bases not matched to a gene: 6. The CDR3 is 14 amino acids. From germline, CDR1 is LNHDA and CDR2 SQIVND (reference sequence). For the CDR3, the DNA is TGTGCCACTTCCGGGACAGGGGCCACAGATACGCAGTATTTT. Protein sequence: CATSGTGATDTQYF.

The chain carries TRBV29-1 and TRBJ1-2, with D maybe TRBD1 (5 bases). V was pared by 4 bases and J by 3 bases, with 15 bases between. CDR1 is SQVTM, CDR2 ANQGSEA, per germline. The CDR3 sequence is 14 residues long. CDR3: CSVAPGRGYYGYTF. CDR3 DNA sequence: TGCAGCGTTGCCCCGGGGCGGGGTTACTATGGCTACACCTTC.

The V and J genes are TRBV28 and TRBJ1-4; D not certain. Germline V lookup: CDR1 MDHEN, CDR2 SYDVKM. This CDR3 has 14 amino acids. The V end was cut by 1 base, the J end by 5 bases, with 8 bases between. The CDR3 region has the DNA TGTGCCAGCAGTTTATCGCGCCCAAATGAAAAACTGTTTTTT. Its translation: CASSLSRPNEKLFF.

The chain is built from TRBV28 and TRBJ1-1; TRBD1 is a possible D gene (6 bases). The CDR3 is made up of 17 amino acids. Trimming took 3 bases from V and 4 from J, leaving 21 bases between them. Germline lookup yields CDR1 MDHEN and CDR2 SYDVKM. CDR3: CASSFHQQGWSGTEAFF. The CDR3 DNA reads TGTGCCAGCAGTTTTCACCAACAGGGTTGGTCGGGCACTGAAGCTTTCTTT.

This chain uses TRBV19 with TRBJ1-1; the match to TRBD1 covers 8 bases. The V segment lost 9 bases and the J segment 1 base; nucleotides outside the gene matches: 10. Germline CDR1 reads LNHDA; CDR2 reads SQIVND (reference sequence). CDR3 length: 15 residues. The CDR3 nucleotides read TGTGCCAGCCGTCCCGGGACAGGACCGAACACTGAAGCTTTCTTT. Protein product: CASRPGTGPNTEAFF.

This rearrangement joins TRBV29-1 to TRBJ2-7, with 8 bases fitting TRBD1. Looked up from germline, CDR1 is SQVTM and CDR2 is ANQGSEA. Trimming at V came to 2 bases and at J to 6 bases, leaving 6 bases not matched to a gene. The CDR3 has 13 amino acids. The CDR3 nucleotides are TGCAGCGTTGAAACCCTACAGGGGGGCGAGCAGTACGTC. It yields the protein CSVETLQGGEQYV.

This clone was detected once. The rearrangement links TRBV30 to TRBJ2-1; D might be TRBD2 (6 bases). This CDR3 comprises 13 residues. The V gene's germline CDR1 is GTSNPN and CDR2 SVGIG (reference sequence). V was shortened by 6 bases and J by 4 bases, with 13 bases between the two germline ends. The CDR3 DNA reads TGTGCCTGTGGGGGGAAACTATACAATGAGCAGTTCTTC. Translation gives CACGGKLYNEQFF.

V gene TRBV6-4 combines with J gene TRBJ2-2, with no clear D. Germline V gene data show CDR1 as MRHNA and CDR2 as SNTAGT. The V end lost 3 bases, the J end lost 2 bases, and 10 bases lay between the germline ends. This CDR3 is 15 amino acids long. The DNA for the CDR3 is TGTGCCAGCAGTGAGAGCCTAGACAACACCGGGGAGCTGTTTTTT. As protein: CASSESLDNTGELFF.

The chain employs TRBV6-5 and TRBJ1-4, with D unclear. The length of the CDR3 is 15 residues. Germline CDR1 reads MNHEY; CDR2 reads SVGAGI. Trimming took off 6 bases at V and 0 bases at J, with 11 bases between the two ends. CDR3 DNA sequence: TGTGCCAGCAGGCAATCACTTACAACTAATGAAAAACTGTTTTTT. This sequence encodes CASRQSLTTNEKLFF.

V gene TRBV10-2 combines with J gene TRBJ2-2, with D perhaps matching TRBD2 (6 bases). The CDR3 sequence is 14 residues long. V lost 9 bases, J lost 0 bases, and 11 bases lay in between. Germline V lookup: CDR1 WSHSY, CDR2 SAAADI. The CDR3 DNA reads TGCGCCAGTTCTAGCGCCGCGAACACCGGGGAGCTGTTTTTT. Translating gives CASSSAANTGELFF.

The chain couples TRBV19 to TRBJ1-1; a possible D gene is TRBD1 (6 bases). Germline loops: CDR1 LNHDA, CDR2 SQIVND (reference sequence). This CDR3 region has 13 residues. V lost 5 bases, J lost 4 bases, and 11 bases lay in between. The CDR3 nucleotides are TGTGCCAGTAGTTCTAACAGGGTCACTGAAGCTTTCTTT. It encodes CASSSNRVTEAFF.

The CDR3 sequence is CASRQTGTGTYNEQFF. CDR3 in DNA: TGTGCCAGCAGACAAACCGGGACAGGGACCTACAATGAGCAGTTCTTC. The chain couples TRBV4-2 to TRBJ2-1; the match to TRBD1 covers 9 bases. The ends lost 6 bases at V and 2 bases at J; junction bases unmatched: 8. The CDR3 has 16 residues. Germline-derived CDR1 and CDR2 are LGHNA and YNFKEQ.

There are many counts of this clone. The CDR3 loop reads CATSDEGNTDTQYF. CDR3 nucleotides: TGTGCCACCAGTGACGAGGGAAACACAGATACGCAGTATTTT. The V gene is TRBV24-1, the J gene TRBJ2-3, with D perhaps TRBD2 (5 bases). Between the trimmed V and J ends, which lost 4 bases and 2 bases, there was a span of 9 bases. CDR1 is KGHDR, CDR2 SFDVKD, per germline. This CDR3 has 14 amino acids.

The chain combines TRBV25-1 with TRBJ1-1, with D uncertain. Looked up from germline, CDR1 is MGHDK and CDR2 is SYGVNS. The CDR3 runs to 12 residues. V lost 4 bases, J lost 1 base, and 4 bases lay in between. The DNA for the CDR3 is TGTGCCAGCAGTGCCAGGAACACTGAAGCTTTCTTT. Protein product: CASSARNTEAFF. The full variable domain, rest sourced from reference TRBV25-1 and TRBJ1-1, is EADIYQTPRYLVIGTGKKITLECSQTMGHDKMYWYQQDPGMELHLIHYSYGVNSTEKGDLSSESTVSRIRTEHFPLTLESARPSHTSQYLCASSARNTEAFFGQGTRLTVV.

The table lists this clone with a count of one. J is TRBJ2-2 and V is TRBV21-1; the DNA was not used to check the table's D call, TRBD2. TRBV21-1 is described as a pseudogene. The CDR3 sequence is 18 residues long. For the CDR3, the DNA is TGTGCCAGCAGCAAAGCACCGGGACTAGCGGGATTGAGCGGGGAGCTGTTTTTT. Amino acids: CASSKAPGLAGLSGELFF.